These T cell receptor beta chains were read from a single sample in a study of CD8 T cells in Susac syndrome. TCRdb ran MiXCR on the immunoSEQ multiplex PCR reads and lists one entry per CDR3 protein. The table includes some 47,000 distinct CDR3 sequences, about 91% detected once. The sequencing sample was made of CD8+ T cells from PBMCs. All receptors come from a human donor in good health. Each CDR3 is given with its conserved first and last residue. Each record gives: D gene, V gene, J gene, clone size, CDR3 DNA, CDR3 protein. A D gene is named only where the DNA matches it firmly. Not all rows give a size; the values are once, few, many and, for expanded clones, a class.

D: .
V: TRBV7-2
J: TRBJ2-1
size: .
DNA: TGTGCCAGCAGCTACTCCCGCGGGGATGAGCAGTTCTTC
CDR3: CASSYSRGDEQFF

D: TRBD2
V: TRBV20-1
J: TRBJ2-2
size: .
DNA: TGCAGTGCTAGAGCGTTGGCTAGCGGGACCGGGGAGCTGTTTTTT
CDR3: CSARALASGTGELFF

D: .
V: TRBV10-3
J: TRBJ2-3
size: .
DNA: TGTGCCGCCAGGGGAGAAGGCACAGATACGCAGTATTTT
CDR3: CAARGEGTDTQYF

D: .
V: TRBV5-1
J: TRBJ2-7
size: .
DNA: TGCGCCAGCCGAGATCCAGGGAGCTCCTACGAGCAGTACTTC
CDR3: CASRDPGSSYEQYF

D: TRBD1
V: TRBV7-9
J: TRBJ2-7
size: .
DNA: TGTGCCAGCAGCCCTCCGGGACAGGGGTACCACTACGAGCAGTACTTC
CDR3: CASSPPGQGYHYEQYF

D: TRBD2
V: TRBV7-2
J: TRBJ2-4
size: .
DNA: TGTGCCAGCAGCCCCGGGACTAGCGGGAGATTGATAGCCAAAAACATTCAGTACTTC
CDR3: CASSPGTSGRLIAKNIQYF

D: TRBD1
V: TRBV20-1
J: TRBJ1-1
size: .
DNA: TGCAGTGCTAGGGGACAGGGTTTGATAGTGTACACTGAAGTTTTCTTT
CDR3: CSARGQGLIVYTEVFF

D: TRBD2
V: TRBV7-2
J: TRBJ2-3
size: .
DNA: TGTGCCAGCAGCTTACTTGCGGGAGGGCCGGATACGCAGTATTTT
CDR3: CASSLLAGGPDTQYF

D: .
V: TRBV2
J: TRBJ1-5
size: .
DNA: TGTGCCAGCAGTGAAGGTGAGGGGGACAGCAATCAGCCCCAGCATTTT
CDR3: CASSEGEGDSNQPQHF

D: TRBD1
V: TRBV7-9
J: TRBJ2-3
size: .
DNA: TGTGCCAGCAGCCCACAGGGGATAAGCACAGATACGCAGTATTTT
CDR3: CASSPQGISTDTQYF

D: TRBD1
V: TRBV28
J: TRBJ2-1
size: .
DNA: TGTGCCAGCAGTTCGCCCCGATTTGGACAGGTATACAATGAGCAGTTCTTC
CDR3: CASSSPRFGQVYNEQFF

D: .
V: TRBV27
J: TRBJ2-7
size: .
DNA: TGTGCCAGCAGTTTATCCCCTGGGACCGTTGTCGAGCAGTACTTC
CDR3: CASSLSPGTVVEQYF

D: .
V: TRBV12-3/TRBV12-4
J: TRBJ2-7
size: .
DNA: TGTGCCAGCAGTAAGGACAGCCTCTTCGTCGAGCAGTACTTC
CDR3: CASSKDSLFVEQYF

D: .
V: TRBV12-5
J: TRBJ1-2
size: .
DNA: TGTGCTAGTGGCGCCTGGGTTGGTGGCTACACCTTC
CDR3: CASGAWVGGYTF

D: .
V: TRBV7-8
J: TRBJ1-1
size: .
DNA: TGTGCCAGCAGCTTTCTTCCCGGGGACACTGAAGCTTTCTTT
CDR3: CASSFLPGDTEAFF

D: .
V: TRBV14
J: TRBJ1-2
size: .
DNA: TGTGCCAGCAGCCAACTTGAATGGCAGGTCGACTATGGCTACACCTTC
CDR3: CASSQLEWQVDYGYTF

D: TRBD2
V: TRBV5-6
J: TRBJ2-1
size: .
DNA: TGTGCCAGCAGCTTAGGCGGGAGGGCCGGCTACAATGAGCAGTTCTTC
CDR3: CASSLGGRAGYNEQFF

D: .
V: TRBV2
J: TRBJ2-7
size: .
DNA: TGTGCCAGCAGAGGAGACCCGTCCTCCTACGAGCAGTACTTC
CDR3: CASRGDPSSYEQYF

D: TRBD1
V: TRBV7-9
J: TRBJ2-7
size: once
DNA: TGTGCCAGCAGCTTACTCCTGGGACAGGGCTCCTACGAGCAGTACTTC
CDR3: CASSLLLGQGSYEQYF

D: .
V: TRBV5-1
J: TRBJ2-5
size: .
DNA: TGCGCCAGCAGCCCCCTGAACCAAGAGACCCAGTACTTC
CDR3: CASSPLNQETQYF

D: .
V: TRBV18
J: TRBJ2-4
size: .
DNA: TGTGCCAGCTCACCACCGACCACAGCGAGGGGCGACATTCAGTACTTC
CDR3: CASSPPTTARGDIQYF

D: TRBD2
V: TRBV7-9
J: TRBJ2-5
size: .
DNA: TGTGCCAGCAGCTCCCCCGGGAGGCCTTCGGGGGAGACCCAGTACTTC
CDR3: CASSSPGRPSGETQYF

D: .
V: TRBV19
J: TRBJ1-1
size: .
DNA: TGTGCCAGTATTGGCGTTAGGACTGAAGCTTTCTTT
CDR3: CASIGVRTEAFF

D: .
V: TRBV10-3
J: TRBJ1-2
size: .
DNA: TGTGCCATCAGTGACGGGGAAGGGAGCTATGGCTACACCTTC
CDR3: CAISDGEGSYGYTF

D: .
V: TRBV27
J: TRBJ2-2
size: .
DNA: TGTGCCAGCAGTTTTTTTCCAGGGAGCGTCAATCCCGGGGAGCTGTTTTTT
CDR3: CASSFFPGSVNPGELFF

D: TRBD1
V: TRBV19
J: TRBJ2-1
size: .
DNA: TGTGCCAGTAGTAGTTGGACAGGGAGCTCCTACAATGAGCAGTTCTTC
CDR3: CASSSWTGSSYNEQFF

D: .
V: TRBV6-1
J: TRBJ2-7
size: .
DNA: TGTGCCAGCAGCCAACCCCCGTCCACAGGGATCCCCGAGCAGTACTTC
CDR3: CASSQPPSTGIPEQYF

D: .
V: TRBV7-9
J: TRBJ1-2
size: .
DNA: TGTGCCAGCAGCTCCGCGGGACTCTATAACTATGGCTACACCTTC
CDR3: CASSSAGLYNYGYTF

D: TRBD2
V: TRBV24-1
J: TRBJ2-5
size: once
DNA: TGTGCCACCAGTGATTTGAAATTGCAGCGGGAGGTCCCGGAGACCCAGTACTTC
CDR3: CATSDLKLQREVPETQYF

D: .
V: TRBV27
J: TRBJ2-2
size: .
DNA: TGTGCCAGCAGTTTATCTCGGGAGACCGGGGAGCTGTTTTTT
CDR3: CASSLSRETGELFF

D: TRBD1
V: TRBV5-5
J: TRBJ2-3
size: .
DNA: TGTGCCAGCAGCGACCCCGGACAGGTCACAGATACGCAGTATTTT
CDR3: CASSDPGQVTDTQYF

D: .
V: TRBV19
J: TRBJ1-5
size: .
DNA: TGTGCCAGTACGGGGGACACTCTCAATCAGCCCCAGCATTTT
CDR3: CASTGDTLNQPQHF

D: TRBD2
V: TRBV6-2/TRBV6-3
J: TRBJ2-7
size: .
DNA: TGTGCCAGCAGTGGGACTAGCGGGAGCCACGAGCAGTACTTC
CDR3: CASSGTSGSHEQYF

D: TRBD2
V: TRBV4-1
J: TRBJ2-7
size: .
DNA: TGCGCCAGCAGCCCTGGGACTAGCGGGACCTACGAGCAGTACTTC
CDR3: CASSPGTSGTYEQYF

D: .
V: TRBV20-1
J: TRBJ2-1
size: .
DNA: TGCAGTGCTAGAGAACTAGCTGGAGGGAATGAGCAGTTCTTC
CDR3: CSARELAGGNEQFF

D: .
V: TRBV14
J: TRBJ2-1
size: .
DNA: TGTGCCAGCAGCCCCAGGGTAGGGGGACCGAATGAGCAGTTCTTC
CDR3: CASSPRVGGPNEQFF

D: TRBD2
V: TRBV6-6
J: TRBJ2-1
size: .
DNA: TGTGCCAGCACCCTACTGGGACTAGCGGGAGTTAATGAGCAGTTCTTC
CDR3: CASTLLGLAGVNEQFF

D: .
V: TRBV27
J: TRBJ1-1
size: .
DNA: TGTGCCAGCAGTTCCGTTGGAGCGAACACTGAAGCTTTCTTT
CDR3: CASSSVGANTEAFF

D: TRBD2
V: TRBV30
J: TRBJ2-1
size: .
DNA: TGTGCCTGGAATGCGGGACTAGCGGGAGGTGGGAATGAGCAGTTCTTC
CDR3: CAWNAGLAGGGNEQFF

D: .
V: TRBV7-9
J: TRBJ2-7
size: once
DNA: TGTGCCAGCAGCTTATCCCTAAAGGAGGGGGAGCAGTACTTC
CDR3: CASSLSLKEGEQYF

D: .
V: TRBV7-9
J: TRBJ1-1
size: .
DNA: TGTGCCAGCAGCTACCTGCGCGGCCCTGAAGCTTTCTTT
CDR3: CASSYLRGPEAFF